The clone carrying this T cell receptor (gamma chain) was recorded many times. Its specificity is not known. This probably arose from a read error, given a far larger clone one base away. This sample includes further DNA sequences coding for the same CDR3. TRG and TRD sequences were obtained from every sorted gammadelta sample. TCRdb re-processed the multiplex PCR reads via CATT. In the table there are tens of thousands of gamma-chain clones, 2.5% to 3.5% of which are singletons. V lost 3 bases and J lost 7; bases outside the gene matches: 9. The germline gives CDR1 EGSNGY, CDR2 YDSYNSKV. The CDR3 runs to 13 residues. The sample belongs to a study of γδ T cells in repeated Plasmodium falciparum infection. Study-level background: Over roughly 600 days, donors received four mosquito-bite P. falciparum NF54 infections. Study-level points and caveats: Over time and infection, Vgamma9/Vdelta2+ repertoires remained highly stable and polyclonal.

Gammadelta T cells were flow-sorted from PBMC into Vgamma9/Vdelta2+ and Vdelta2-negative populations for bulk analysis. Sequenced material: gamma-delta T cells from blood. This chain uses TRGV2 with TRGJ1 or TRGJ2. The sequence was collected from a pool of human donors (malaria-infected and uninfected, not separated). The CDR3 is CATWDPPGYKKLF. DNA of the CDR3: TGTGCCACCTGGGACCCCCCAGGATATAAGAAACTCTTT.